This TCR beta chain came from a study of blood T cell repertoires in COVID-19. Looking at the study overall: From T cells, B-cell-depleted T cells, or PBMCs came the material, which was cDNA or gDNA.

The assay was immunoSEQ multiplex PCR, and TCRdb's table has in-frame clones only and misses some. The sample carries 250,000 to 300,000 clones, 89% recorded once. The germline V gene has CDR1 KGHSH and CDR2 LQKENI. V lost 2 bases and J 3 bases, leaving 5 bases between the germline ends. This CDR3 is built from 12 residues. The sequence was collected from a man aged 50-60 years with acute or convalescent COVID-19. Sequencing was performed on peripheral blood. The chain recombines TRBV18 with TRBJ2-7; possibly TRBD1 for D (5 bases). CDR3 sequence reads: CASSPRGYEQYF. In DNA form, the CDR3 reads TGTGCCAGCTCACCAAGGGGCTACGAGCAGTACTTC.